The 8 T cell receptor beta chains below all came from one sample that was sequenced in a study of T cells in localized non-small cell lung cancer. The method was immunoSEQ multiplex PCR; TCRdb's version includes in-frame clones alone and lacks a portion of them. The sample lists about 20,000 clones, 75% to 90% seen once, with 12% in the top ten. This material consisted of PBMCs, taken before any cancer treatment. The receptors were sampled from a man aged 40-75 years with stage II squamous cell lung carcinoma.

V is TRBV6-5 and J is TRBJ2-1; 10 bases match TRBD2. The V gene's germline CDR1 is MNHEY and CDR2 SVGAGI. V trimming: 2 bases; J trimming: 4 bases; junction bases outside the gene matches: 5. The CDR3 length is 16 residues. CDR3 residues: CASSYDPGLAYNEQFF. The CDR3 nucleotides are TGTGCCAGCAGTTACGATCCGGGACTAGCGTACAATGAGCAGTTCTTC.

This chain connects TRBV7-6 to TRBJ2-5; 7 bases agree with TRBD1. The CDR3 length is 15 residues. The V and J ends lost 1 base and 1 base, in that order; junction bases with no gene match: 3. The germline V gene encodes CDR1 SGHVS and CDR2 FNYEAQ. The CDR3 region is CASSLGTGVQETQYF. The CDR3 nucleotides are TGTGCCAGCAGCTTAGGTACAGGGGTCCAAGAGACCCAGTACTTC. The variable domain in full, with the rest retrieved from reference TRBV7-6 and TRBJ2-5, is GAGVSQSPRYKVTKRGQDVALRCDPISGHVSLYWYRQALGQGPEFLTYFNYEAQQDKSGLPNDRFSAERPEGSISTLTIQRTEQRDSAMYRCASSLGTGVQETQYFGPGTRLLVL.

This chain uses TRBV2 with TRBJ2-5; possible D gene TRBD1, 6 bases. The V gene's germline CDR1 is SNHLY and CDR2 FYNNEI. This CDR3 is 12 amino acids long. V shed 7 bases and J shed 4 bases, with 10 bases lying between them. The CDR3 nucleotides read TGTGCCAGCAAGCAGGGGTCAGAGACCCAGTACTTC. It is translated as CASKQGSETQYF.

The chain couples TRBV7-2 to TRBJ1-5; D gene unclear. In germline, CDR1 is SGHTA, CDR2 FQGNSA. Trimming removed 1 base from V and 2 bases from J, with 9 bases in between. The length of the CDR3 is 15 residues. The CDR3 nucleotides read TGTGCCAGCAGCTTAGTGTCTCAGGGCAATCAGCCCCAGCATTTT. Encoded protein: CASSLVSQGNQPQHF. Full variable domain (outside the CDR3, taken from reference TRBV7-2 and TRBJ1-5): GAGVSQSPSNKVTEKGKDVELRCDPISGHTALYWYRQSLGQGLEFLIYFQGNSAPDKSGLPSDRFSAERTGGSVSTLTIQRTQQEDSAVYLCASSLVSQGNQPQHFGDGTRLSIL.

CDR3 nucleotide sequence: TGTGCCAGCATGCGGGACCGGCGATCCTACGAGCAGTACTTC. It yields the protein CASMRDRRSYEQYF. The genes are TRBV7-2 and TRBJ2-7; TRBD2 might be the D (6 bases). This CDR3 has 14 residues. V was clipped by 7 bases and J by 1 base, with 14 bases between them. Germline CDR1 reads SGHTA; CDR2 reads FQGNSA.

The rearrangement joins TRBV6-5 to TRBJ2-3; 7 bases fit TRBD2. J was trimmed by 2 bases and V by 3 bases; bases with no gene match: 5. Germline lookup yields CDR1 MNHEY and CDR2 SVGAGI. This CDR3 comprises 15 residues. The CDR3 region has the DNA TGTGCCAGCAGTTATGCGGGAGTGAACACAGATACGCAGTATTTT. This codes for CASSYAGVNTDTQYF.

The chain joins TRBV4-2 to TRBJ2-1, with no clear D. The CDR3 length is 13 residues. The germline gives CDR1 LGHNA, CDR2 YNFKEQ. Trimming pared 1 base from V and 6 bases from J, leaving 7 bases between. CDR3 protein: CASSQGPGNEQFF. CDR3 DNA sequence: TGTGCCAGCAGCCAAGGGCCTGGCAATGAGCAGTTCTTC.

This chain connects TRBV5-6 to TRBJ2-1; 10 bases map to TRBD2. This CDR3 contains 14 residues. V lost 5 bases, J lost 2 bases, and 1 base stayed unmatched. The germline V gene has CDR1 SGHDT and CDR2 YYEEEE. The CDR3: CASRLAGTYNEQFF. DNA of the CDR3: TGTGCCAGCAGACTAGCGGGGACCTACAATGAGCAGTTCTTC.